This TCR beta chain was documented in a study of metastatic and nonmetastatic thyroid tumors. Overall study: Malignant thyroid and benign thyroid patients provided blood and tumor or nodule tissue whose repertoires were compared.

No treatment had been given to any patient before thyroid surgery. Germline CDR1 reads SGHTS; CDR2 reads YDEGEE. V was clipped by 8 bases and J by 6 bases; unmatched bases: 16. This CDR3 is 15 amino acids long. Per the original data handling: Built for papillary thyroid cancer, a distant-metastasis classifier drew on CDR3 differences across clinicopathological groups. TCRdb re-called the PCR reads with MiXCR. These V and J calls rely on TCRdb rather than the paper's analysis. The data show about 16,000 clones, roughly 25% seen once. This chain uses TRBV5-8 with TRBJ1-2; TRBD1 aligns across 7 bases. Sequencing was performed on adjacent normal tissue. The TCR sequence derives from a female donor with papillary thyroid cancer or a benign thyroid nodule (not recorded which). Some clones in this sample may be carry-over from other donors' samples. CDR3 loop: CASWARQGWGNGYTF. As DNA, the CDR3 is TGTGCCAGTTGGGCGCGACAGGGCTGGGGTAATGGCTACACCTTC.